This TCR beta chain was obtained from a study of shared clonotypes between healthy human individuals (dated by TCRdb to about 2020). Background on the whole study: A few men and a couple of women, aged 18 to 49 years, made up the cohort. To increase sequencing depth and limit assay-specific biases, different laboratories used diverse techniques to prepare libraries and sequence TCR repertoires. For each donor, three plates each were used for CD4 naive and CD4 memory, two plates were used for CD8 naive, and one plate was used for CD8 memory. To estimate repertoire size and how much clonotype sharing occurs between individuals, the study deeply sequenced the blood TCR repertoires of about five healthy adults. Per donor, leukapheresis produced somewhere between about 0.94 and 9.5 billion PBMCs. What the authors observed across the whole study: Compared with non-shared clonotypes, the clonotypes found in all four sorted-subset donors had higher generation probabilities. Even with the large sequencing depth, rarefaction of the sorted-subset datasets indicated that sequencing was incomplete. Based on pairwise subsampling, the degree of clonotype sharing among donors was expected to be affected by sequencing depth. Around 5.4% of naive CD4, 3.5% of naive CD8, around 2.3% of memory CD4, and more than 0.35% of memory CD8 clonotypes were shared across several donors. Larger estimated clonotype richness was generally found for naive subsets than for memory subsets. Because the study included only a small number of donors, the genetic and exposure-history diversity represented was limited. Sampling was restricted to blood, and TCR repertoires in tissues likely differ from the TCR repertoires found in blood.

In the case of this clone: What this receptor recognizes is not known. Nothing much larger sits one base from this clone, and base qualities are not available.

Using the deep immunoSEQ assay, TCR CDR3 regions were amplified from genomic DNA by multiplex PCR. Extracted genomic DNA from each cell subset was spread evenly across all wells of several immunoSEQ 96-well plates, with each plate serving as a replicate. Each replicate PCR for sorted subsets received about 0.2 ug genomic DNA, equal to tens of thousands of T cell genomes. Purified libraries were measured with a Qubit 3.0 fluorometer, size-checked on a Bioanalyzer 2100, and measured again with the KAPA Library Quantification kit. Every immunoSEQ 96-well plate was sequenced on a separate single-read 150-cycle Illumina NextSeq 550 flow cell. The paper's data handling went like this. The immunoSEQ output contained only junctional sequences without quality scores, so filtering could not match that applied to full-length reads. To assign V/J genes and CDR3, sequences were annotated against IMGT germline references using PyIR, a Python wrapper for IgBLAST v1.9. Any read was removed if the V/J assignment was weak (E-value above 1e-6), the CDR3 was missing, or the read contained stop codons, out-of-frame junctions, or ambiguous translated residues. V3J clonotypes were defined as sequences sharing the same inferred V gene, J gene, and CDR3 amino acid sequence. To compute the percentage overlap between repertoires, the number of shared unique clonotypes was divided by the size of the smaller repertoire. Three approaches were used to assess repertoire richness: RTK rarefaction, the Chao1 estimator, and Recon v2.1 estimates of unobserved clonotypes. Generation probabilities were computed with OLGA for all TCRbeta clonotypes obtained by the gDNA method from several donors. What TCRdb holds here is the immuneACCESS table cut down to in-frame rearrangements. Part of the clones is not present; checked against another copy, under half of the missing clones reflect an unresolved V gene, and the others are unexplained. V, J and clone size are those of that table, while D and trimming were read from the DNA. This sample comprises some 2,000,000 clones, around 95% of them detected only once. The top ten hold approximately 0.13% of the sample.

Healthy HIV-negative adults with no recently reported acute infections or vaccinations were included as donors. Only Caucasian adults living in Nashville, Tennessee, USA were represented among the donors. CD4+ T cells were enriched through magnetic negative selection, after which naive cells were positively selected on CD45RA and the remaining negative fraction served as the memory subset. After blood collection by leukapheresis, PBMCs were isolated using Ficoll-Histopaque density gradient centrifugation and then cryopreserved in the vapor phase of liquid nitrogen. Analytical flow cytometry was used to check the purity and quantity of each magnetically sorted T cell population. Each sorted fraction had its genomic DNA isolated and then quantified by UV absorbance on a Nanodrop 2000c. Measured from the cysteine to the phenylalanine, the CDR3 is 14 residues long. Left in the record is the CDR3 DNA by itself, 42 bases read in frame from the first base. From V the trimming removes 5 bases and from J it removes 6 bases, while the gene matches leave 6 bases of the junction unaccounted for. Looking up the germline V gene yields CDR1 SNHLY and CDR2 FYNNEI.

The chain employs TRBV2 and TRBJ2-5; 10 of the junction bases match TRBD1. The receptor was isolated from a man aged 18 to 29 in good health. Material: naive CD4+ T cells sorted from blood. Per the publication, the cell subset or site label means: CD45RA+ positively selected. The nucleotide sequence reads as follows: TGTGCCAGCAGTCCCTGGGGACAGGGGCAGACCCAGTACTTC. Its amino acids are CASSPWGQGQTQYF.